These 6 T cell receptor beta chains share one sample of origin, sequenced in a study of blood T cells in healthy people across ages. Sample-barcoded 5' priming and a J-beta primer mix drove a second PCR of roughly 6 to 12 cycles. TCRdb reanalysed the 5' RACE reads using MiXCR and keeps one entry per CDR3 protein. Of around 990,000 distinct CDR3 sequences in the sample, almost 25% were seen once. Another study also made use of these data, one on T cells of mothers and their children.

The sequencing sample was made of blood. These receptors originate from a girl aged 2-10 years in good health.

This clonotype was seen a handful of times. The DNA of the CDR3 is TGTGCCAGCAGCGTAGGAGAGGGGCACGAGCAGTACTTC. Its translation is CASSVGEGHEQYF. The genes are TRBV3-1 and TRBJ2-7; possibly TRBD1 or TRBD2 for D (5 bases each). The CDR3 extends over 13 amino acids. V shed 5 bases and J shed 5 bases, with 13 bases lying between them. Germline CDR1 and CDR2: LGHDT and YNNKEL (reference sequence).

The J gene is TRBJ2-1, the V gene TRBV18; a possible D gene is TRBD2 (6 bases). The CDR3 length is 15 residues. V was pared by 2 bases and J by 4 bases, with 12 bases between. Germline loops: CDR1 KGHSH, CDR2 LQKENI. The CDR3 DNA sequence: TGTGCCAGCTCACCAGCCGGGAGCAATTACAATGAGCAGTTCTTC. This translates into CASSPAGSNYNEQFF.

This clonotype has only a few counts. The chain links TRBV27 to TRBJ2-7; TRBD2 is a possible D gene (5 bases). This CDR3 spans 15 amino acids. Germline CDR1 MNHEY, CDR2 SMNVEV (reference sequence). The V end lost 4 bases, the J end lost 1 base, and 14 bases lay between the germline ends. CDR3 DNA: TGTGCCAGCAGTTCGACTCGGGGATCTTCCTACGAGCAGTACTTC. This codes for CASSSTRGSSYEQYF.

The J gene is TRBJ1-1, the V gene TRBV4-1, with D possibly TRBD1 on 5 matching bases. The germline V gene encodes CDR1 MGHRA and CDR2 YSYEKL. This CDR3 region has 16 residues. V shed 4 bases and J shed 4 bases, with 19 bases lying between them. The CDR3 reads CASSPRGVIGVTEAFF. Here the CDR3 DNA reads TGCGCCAGCAGCCCGCGCGGGGTTATAGGGGTCACTGAAGCTTTCTTT.

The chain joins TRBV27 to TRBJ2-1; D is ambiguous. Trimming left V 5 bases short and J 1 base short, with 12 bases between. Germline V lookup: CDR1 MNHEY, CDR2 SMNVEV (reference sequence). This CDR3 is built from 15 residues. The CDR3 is CASSARMQSYNEQFF. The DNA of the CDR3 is TGTGCCAGCAGTGCACGAATGCAGTCCTACAATGAGCAGTTCTTC.

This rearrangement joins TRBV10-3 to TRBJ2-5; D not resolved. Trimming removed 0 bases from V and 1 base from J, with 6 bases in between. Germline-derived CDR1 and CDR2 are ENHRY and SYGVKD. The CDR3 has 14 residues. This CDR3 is CAISESLFQETQYF. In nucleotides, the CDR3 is TGTGCCATCAGTGAGTCTCTGTTCCAAGAGACCCAGTACTTC.